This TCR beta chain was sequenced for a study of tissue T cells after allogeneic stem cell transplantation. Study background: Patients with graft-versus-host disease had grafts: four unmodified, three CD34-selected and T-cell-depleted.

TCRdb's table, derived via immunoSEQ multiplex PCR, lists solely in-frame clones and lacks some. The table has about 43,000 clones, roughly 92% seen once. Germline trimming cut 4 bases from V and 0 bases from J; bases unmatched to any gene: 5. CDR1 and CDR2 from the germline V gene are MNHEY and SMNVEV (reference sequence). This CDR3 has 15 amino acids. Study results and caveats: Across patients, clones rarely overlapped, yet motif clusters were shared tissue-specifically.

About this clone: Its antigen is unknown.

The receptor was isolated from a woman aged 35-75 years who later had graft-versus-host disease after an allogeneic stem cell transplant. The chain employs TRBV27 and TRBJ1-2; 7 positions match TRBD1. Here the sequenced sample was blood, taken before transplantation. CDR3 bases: TGTGCCAGCAGTTCCGGACAGGCAACTAACTATGGCTACACCTTC. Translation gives CASSSGQATNYGYTF.